This passage covers 15 T cell receptor beta chains from one sample sequenced in a study of cytomegalovirus exposure and HLA in healthy donors. In the PCR, 60 Vbeta and 13 Jbeta primers were used. Method: immunoSEQ multiplex PCR; TCRdb's copy keeps in-frame clones and lacks some. The data contain 150,000 to 200,000 clones, 70% to 80% of them singletons. The material sequenced was PBMCs. The receptor source for this set is a woman aged 45-65 years in good health and CMV-seronegative.

The chain carries TRBV27 and TRBJ1-2, with D possibly TRBD1 on 6 matching bases. Germline V gene lookup returns CDR1 MNHEY and CDR2 SMNVEV (reference sequence). CDR3 length: 15 residues. V lost 5 bases and J lost 1, with 14 bases in between. As DNA, the CDR3 is TGTGCCAGCAGTCCCTCACAGGGCAGTAACTATGGCTACACCTTC. Protein product: CASSPSQGSNYGYTF.

The chain employs TRBV28 and TRBJ1-1; 7 bases are a match to TRBD1. Germline-derived CDR1 and CDR2 are MDHEN and SYDVKM. The CDR3 runs to 16 residues. V dropped 1 base and J dropped 5; count of bases not matched to a gene: 10. CDR3 DNA: TGTGCCAGCAGTTTATCCGCCATGAACAGGGGAACTGAAGCTTTCTTT. Translated, it gives CASSLSAMNRGTEAFF.

The V call is TRBV9, the J call TRBJ1-1; 7 positions agree with TRBD1. V was pared by 4 bases and J by 11 bases, with 11 bases of the junction left unmatched. Germline V CDR1 and CDR2: SGDLS, YYNGEE. The CDR3 sequence is 13 residues long. CDR3 coding DNA: TGTGCCAGCAGCCCAGCCCAGGGGGAGGATGCTTTCTTT. Protein product: CASSPAQGEDAFF.

This clone was picked up one time. The chain joins TRBV18 to TRBJ1-4; D is ambiguous. In germline, CDR1 is KGHSH, CDR2 LQKENI. CDR3 length: 12 residues. Trimming cost V 2 bases and J 8 bases, with 6 bases left between them. The CDR3 spells CASSPLGEKLFF. The CDR3 bases are TGTGCCAGCTCACCATTGGGCGAAAAACTGTTTTTT.

This clone showed up just a few times. The chain combines TRBV15 with TRBJ1-1, with 7 bases lining up with TRBD1. V shed 9 bases and J 5 bases; nucleotides not matched to a gene: 6. The length of the CDR3 is 12 residues. CDR1 and CDR2 (germline): LNHNV, YYDKDF (reference sequence). The chain's CDR3 is CATSLQGTEAFF. CDR3 nucleotide sequence: TGTGCCACTTCATTACAGGGGACTGAAGCTTTCTTT. Looking up the rest from reference TRBV15 and TRBJ1-1 gives the full variable domain: DAMVIQNPRYQVTQFGKPVTLSCSQTLNHNVMYWYQQKSSQAPKLLFHYYDKDFNNEADTPDNFQSRRPNTSFCFLDIRSPGLGDTAMYLCATSLQGTEAFFGQGTRLTVV.

The chain combines TRBV7-9 with TRBJ2-3, with D unclear. Germline CDR1 reads SEHNR; CDR2 reads FQNEAQ (reference sequence). The CDR3 has 13 amino acids. The V end was cut by 5 bases, the J end by 2 bases, with 8 bases between. The CDR3 loop reads CASSPWATDTQYF. The CDR3 coding sequence is TGTGCCAGCAGCCCCTGGGCCACAGATACGCAGTATTTT.

This chain links TRBV6-5 with TRBJ2-7, with 9 bases matching TRBD2. Per the germline V gene, CDR1 is MNHEY and CDR2 is SVGAGI. This CDR3 contains 15 residues. V dropped 6 bases and J dropped 1; count of bases not matched to a gene: 7. This CDR3 is CASRHGLAPSYEQYF. The CDR3 nucleotides are TGTGCCAGCAGACACGGACTAGCGCCGTCCTACGAGCAGTACTTC.

This clone was picked up one time. The rearrangement joins TRBV29-1 to TRBJ2-5; 8 bases map to TRBD2. Matching the DNA end better, TRBJ2-7 makes the J call doubtful. The CDR3 is 14 amino acids. Per the germline V gene, CDR1 is SQVTM and CDR2 is ANQGSEA. In nucleotides, the CDR3 is TGCAGCGTTGAAGGGCTAGCGGGCTCCTACGAGCAGTACTTC. Its protein product is CSVEGLAGSYEQYF.

This clone was counted once. J is TRBJ2-7 and V is TRBV29-1, with TRBD1 matching 8 bases. Germline values: CDR1 SQVTM, CDR2 ANQGSEA. CDR3 size: 12 residues. The trim removed 7 bases at V and 1 base at J, leaving 3 bases unmatched. Here the CDR3 DNA reads TGCAGCGGCGGACAGGGTTCCTACGAGCAGTACTTC. It yields the protein CSGGQGSYEQYF.

The chain couples TRBV18 to TRBJ2-2; 13 nucleotides agree with TRBD2. With V trimmed by 3 bases and J by 1 base, 2 bases remained unmatched. The CDR3 totals 17 residues. Germline values: CDR1 KGHSH, CDR2 LQKENI. The CDR3 DNA sequence: TGTGCCAGCTCACCGGGACTAGCGGGACTGAACACCGGGGAGCTGTTTTTT. Its translation: CASSPGLAGLNTGELFF.

V usage is TRBV19 and J usage is TRBJ1-1; D possibly corresponds to TRBD1 (6 bases). The CDR3 extends over 13 amino acids. Trimming left V 2 bases short and J 12 bases short, with 16 bases between. Germline CDR1 reads LNHDA; CDR2 reads SQIVND (reference sequence). Written as DNA, the CDR3 is TGTGCCAGTAGTATACTCCCGGACAGCGGGACTTTCTTT. As protein: CASSILPDSGTFF.

V usage is TRBV18 and J usage is TRBJ1-5; 10 positions agree with TRBD1. Germline V gene data show CDR1 as KGHSH and CDR2 as LQKENI. This CDR3 contains 15 residues. V lost 2 bases to trimming and J lost 4 bases; unmatched junction nucleotides: 2. For the CDR3, the DNA is TGTGCCAGCTCACCAGGGGACAGGGGTAATCAGCCCCAGCATTTT. Protein sequence: CASSPGDRGNQPQHF.

The chain carries TRBV7-9 and TRBJ2-6; 10 positions agree with TRBD1. Germline CDR1 and CDR2: SEHNR and FQNEAQ (reference sequence). The CDR3 totals 18 residues. Trimming took 5 bases from V and 4 from J; bases not matched to a gene: 11. The CDR3: CASSLGQGGVSGANVLTF. The DNA for the CDR3 is TGTGCCAGCAGCCTAGGACAGGGGGGAGTCTCCGGGGCCAACGTCCTGACTTTC.

The chain carries TRBV6-6 and TRBJ1-2; D may be TRBD1 (6 bases). CDR3 size: 16 residues. Per germline, CDR1 MNHNY and CDR2 SVGAGI (reference sequence). V shed 0 bases and J shed 3 bases, with 14 bases lying between them. The DNA for the CDR3 is TGTGCCAGCAGTTACTCAATGGGGGCCGGGGACTATGGCTACACCTTC. Its protein product is CASSYSMGAGDYGYTF.

The chain carries TRBV4-3 and TRBJ2-1, with D possibly matching TRBD2 (5 bases). Germline CDR1 reads LGHNA; CDR2 reads YSLEER. CDR3 size: 12 residues. V gave up 0 bases and J gave up 13 bases, with 10 bases separating them. Written as DNA, the CDR3 is TGCGCCAGCAGCCAAGATACGACTAAACAGTTCTTC. Its translation: CASSQDTTKQFF.